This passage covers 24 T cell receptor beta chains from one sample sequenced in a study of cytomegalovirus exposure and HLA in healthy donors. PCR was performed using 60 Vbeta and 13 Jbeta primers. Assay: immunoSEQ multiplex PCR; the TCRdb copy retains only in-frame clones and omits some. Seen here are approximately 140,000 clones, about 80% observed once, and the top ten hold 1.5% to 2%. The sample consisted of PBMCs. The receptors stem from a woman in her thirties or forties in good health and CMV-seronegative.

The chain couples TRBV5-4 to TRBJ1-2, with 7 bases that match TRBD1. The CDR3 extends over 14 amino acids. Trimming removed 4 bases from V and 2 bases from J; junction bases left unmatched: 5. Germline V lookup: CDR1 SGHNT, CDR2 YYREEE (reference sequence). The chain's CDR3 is CASSTGVGNYGYTF. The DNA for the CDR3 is TGTGCCAGCAGCACAGGGGTAGGAAACTATGGCTACACCTTC.

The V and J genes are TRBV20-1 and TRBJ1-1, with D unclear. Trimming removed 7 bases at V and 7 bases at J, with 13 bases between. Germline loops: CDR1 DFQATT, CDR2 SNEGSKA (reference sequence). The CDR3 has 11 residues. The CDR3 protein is CSVSSEREAFF. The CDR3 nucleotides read TGCAGTGTCTCGTCGGAGCGTGAAGCTTTCTTT.

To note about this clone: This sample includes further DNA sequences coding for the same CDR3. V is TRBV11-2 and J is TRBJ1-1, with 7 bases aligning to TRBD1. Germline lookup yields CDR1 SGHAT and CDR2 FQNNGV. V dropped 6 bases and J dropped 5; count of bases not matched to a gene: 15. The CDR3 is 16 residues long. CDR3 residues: CASSWSQGFGRTEAFF. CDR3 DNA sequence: TGTGCCAGCAGTTGGTCACAGGGGTTCGGTCGAACTGAAGCTTTCTTT.

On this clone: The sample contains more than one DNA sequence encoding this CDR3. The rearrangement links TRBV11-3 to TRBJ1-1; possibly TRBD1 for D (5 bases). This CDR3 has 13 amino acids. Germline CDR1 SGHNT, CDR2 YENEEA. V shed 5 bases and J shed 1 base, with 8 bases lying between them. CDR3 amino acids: CASSLRGNTEAFF. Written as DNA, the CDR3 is TGTGCCAGCAGCCTTAGGGGGAACACTGAAGCTTTCTTT.

Here the CDR3 reads CASRPSLAGVRLSYNEQFF. CDR3 nucleotides: TGCGCCAGCCGACCTAGCTTAGCGGGAGTACGTTTATCCTACAATGAGCAGTTCTTC. The chain couples TRBV5-1 to TRBJ2-1; 9 bases are a match to TRBD2. CDR1 and CDR2 from the germline V gene are SGHRS and YFSETQ. The CDR3 covers 19 residues. The trim removed 7 bases at V and 1 base at J, leaving 18 bases unmatched.

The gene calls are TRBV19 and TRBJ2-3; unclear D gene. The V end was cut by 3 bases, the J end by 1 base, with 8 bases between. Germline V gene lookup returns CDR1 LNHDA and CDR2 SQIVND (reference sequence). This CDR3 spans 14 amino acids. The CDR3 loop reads CASSIDGGTDTQYF. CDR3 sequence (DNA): TGTGCCAGTAGTATCGATGGAGGCACAGATACGCAGTATTTT.

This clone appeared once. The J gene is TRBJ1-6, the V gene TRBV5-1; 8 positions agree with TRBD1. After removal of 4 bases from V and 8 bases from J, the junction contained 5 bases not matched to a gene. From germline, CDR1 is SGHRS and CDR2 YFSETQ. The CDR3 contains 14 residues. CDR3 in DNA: TGCGCCAGCAGCACCGGACAGGGCGATTCACCCCTCCACTTT. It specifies CASSTGQGDSPLHF.

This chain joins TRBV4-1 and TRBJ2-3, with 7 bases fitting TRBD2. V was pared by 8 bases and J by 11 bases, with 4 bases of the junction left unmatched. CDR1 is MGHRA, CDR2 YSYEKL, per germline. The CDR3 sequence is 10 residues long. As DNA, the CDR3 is TGCGCCAGCGGACTAGTTGTGCAGTATTTT. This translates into CASGLVVQYF.

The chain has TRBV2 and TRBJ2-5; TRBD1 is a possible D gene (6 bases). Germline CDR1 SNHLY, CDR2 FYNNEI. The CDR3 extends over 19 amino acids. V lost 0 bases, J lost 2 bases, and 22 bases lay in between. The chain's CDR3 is CASSEALPLDSLGQETQYF. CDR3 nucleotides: TGTGCCAGCAGTGAAGCCCTACCTTTGGACAGTCTTGGACAAGAGACCCAGTACTTC.

CDR3 in amino acids: CASSPLLARNTGELFF. The CDR3 nucleotides read TGTGCCAGCAGCCCTTTATTAGCCAGGAACACCGGGGAGCTGTTTTTT. This sequence joins TRBV11-2 and TRBJ2-2, with D uncertain. The CDR3 length is 16 residues. V was clipped by 5 bases and J by 1 base, with 14 bases between them. The germline gives CDR1 SGHAT, CDR2 FQNNGV.

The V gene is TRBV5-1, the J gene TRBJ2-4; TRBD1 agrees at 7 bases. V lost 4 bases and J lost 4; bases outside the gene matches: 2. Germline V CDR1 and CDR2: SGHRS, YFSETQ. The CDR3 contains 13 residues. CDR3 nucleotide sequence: TGCGCCAGCAGCGAGGGACAGAAAAACATTCAGTACTTC. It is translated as CASSEGQKNIQYF. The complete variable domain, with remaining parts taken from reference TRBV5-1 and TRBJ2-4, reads KAGVTQTPRYLIKTRGQQVTLSCSPISGHRSVSWYQQTPGQGLQFLFEYFSETQRNKGNFPGRFSGRQFSNSRSEMNVSTLELGDSALYLCASSEGQKNIQYFGAGTRLSVL.

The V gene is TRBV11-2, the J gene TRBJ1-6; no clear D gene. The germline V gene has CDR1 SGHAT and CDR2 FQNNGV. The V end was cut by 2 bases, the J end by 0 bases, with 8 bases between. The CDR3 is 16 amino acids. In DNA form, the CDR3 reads TGTGCCAGCAGCTTACCTAGGAGCTCCTATAATTCACCCCTCCACTTT. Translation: CASSLPRSSYNSPLHF.

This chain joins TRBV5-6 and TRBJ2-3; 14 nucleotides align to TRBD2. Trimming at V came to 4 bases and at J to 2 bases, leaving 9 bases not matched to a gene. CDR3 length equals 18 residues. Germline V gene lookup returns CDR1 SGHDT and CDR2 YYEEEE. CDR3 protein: CASSPGLAGGHHTDTQYF. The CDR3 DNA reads TGTGCCAGCAGCCCCGGACTAGCGGGAGGCCACCACACAGATACGCAGTATTTT.

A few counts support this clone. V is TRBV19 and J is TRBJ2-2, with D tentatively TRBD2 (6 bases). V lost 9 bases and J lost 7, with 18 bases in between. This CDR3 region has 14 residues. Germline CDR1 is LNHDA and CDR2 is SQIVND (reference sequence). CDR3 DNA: TGTGCCAGCGATAGACTAGTGATTGGCGGGGAGCTGTTTTTT. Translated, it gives CASDRLVIGGELFF. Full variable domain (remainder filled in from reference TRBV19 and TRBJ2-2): DGGITQSPKYLFRKEGQNVTLSCEQNLNHDAMYWYRQDPGQGLRLIYYSQIVNDFQKGDIAEGYSVSREKKESFPLTVTSAQKNPTAFYLCASDRLVIGGELFFGEGSRLTVL.

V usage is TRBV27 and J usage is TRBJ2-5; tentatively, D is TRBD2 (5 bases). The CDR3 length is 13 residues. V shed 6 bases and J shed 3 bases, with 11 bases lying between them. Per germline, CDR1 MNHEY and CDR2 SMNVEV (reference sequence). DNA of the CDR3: TGTGCCAGCAGAACAAGCGGAAAAGAGACCCAGTACTTC. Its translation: CASRTSGKETQYF.

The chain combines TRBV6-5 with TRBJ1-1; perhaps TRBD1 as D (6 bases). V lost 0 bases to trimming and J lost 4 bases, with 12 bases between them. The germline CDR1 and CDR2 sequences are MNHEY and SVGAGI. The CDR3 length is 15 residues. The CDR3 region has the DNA TGTGCCAGCAGTTACTCTAGAGGGGGGGCCACTGAAGCTTTCTTT. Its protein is CASSYSRGGATEAFF.

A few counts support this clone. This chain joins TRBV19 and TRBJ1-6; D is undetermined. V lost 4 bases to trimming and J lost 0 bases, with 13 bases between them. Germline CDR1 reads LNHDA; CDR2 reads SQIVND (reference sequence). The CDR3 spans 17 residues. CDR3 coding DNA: TGTGCCAGTAGTAAGAGAACTGCTAGCTCCTATAATTCACCCCTCCACTTT. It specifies CASSKRTASSYNSPLHF. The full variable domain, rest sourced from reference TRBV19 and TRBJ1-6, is DGGITQSPKYLFRKEGQNVTLSCEQNLNHDAMYWYRQDPGQGLRLIYYSQIVNDFQKGDIAEGYSVSREKKESFPLTVTSAQKNPTAFYLCASSKRTASSYNSPLHFGNGTRLTVT.

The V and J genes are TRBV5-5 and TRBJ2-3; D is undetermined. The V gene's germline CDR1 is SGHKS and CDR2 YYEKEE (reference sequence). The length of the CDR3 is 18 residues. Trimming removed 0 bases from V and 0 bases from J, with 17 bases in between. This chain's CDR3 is CASSLATTAALSTDTQYF. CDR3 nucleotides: TGTGCCAGCAGCTTGGCCACCACAGCCGCCCTTAGCACAGATACGCAGTATTTT.

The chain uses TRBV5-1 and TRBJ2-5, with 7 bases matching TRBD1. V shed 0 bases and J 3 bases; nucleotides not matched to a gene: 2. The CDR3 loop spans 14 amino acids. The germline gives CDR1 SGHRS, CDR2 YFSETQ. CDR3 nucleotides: TGCGCCAGCAGCTTGGCAGGGGGAGAAGAGACCCAGTACTTC. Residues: CASSLAGGEETQYF.

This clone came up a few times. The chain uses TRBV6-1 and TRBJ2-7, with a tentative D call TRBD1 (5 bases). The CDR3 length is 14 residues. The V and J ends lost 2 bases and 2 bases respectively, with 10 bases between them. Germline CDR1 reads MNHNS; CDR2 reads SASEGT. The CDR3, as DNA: TGTGCCAGCAGTGAATCTCAGGGAACCTACGAGCAGTACTTC. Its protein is CASSESQGTYEQYF.

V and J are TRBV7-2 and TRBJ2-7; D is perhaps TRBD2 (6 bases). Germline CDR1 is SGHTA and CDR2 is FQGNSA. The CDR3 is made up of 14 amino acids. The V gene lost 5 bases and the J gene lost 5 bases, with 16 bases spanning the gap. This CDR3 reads CASSRDASVDEQYF. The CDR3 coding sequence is TGTGCCAGCAGCCGAGACGCTAGCGTAGACGAGCAGTACTTC.

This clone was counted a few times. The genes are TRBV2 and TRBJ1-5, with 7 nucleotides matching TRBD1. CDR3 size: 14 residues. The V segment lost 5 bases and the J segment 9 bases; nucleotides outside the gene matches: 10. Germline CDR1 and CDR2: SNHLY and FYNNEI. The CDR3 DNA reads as TGTGCCAGCAGTTCACCAGGGGGGAGGCGGCCCCAGCATTTT. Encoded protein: CASSSPGGRRPQHF. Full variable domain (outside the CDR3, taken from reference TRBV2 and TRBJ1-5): EPEVTQTPSHQVTQMGQEVILRCVPISNHLYFYWYRQILGQKVEFLVSFYNNEISEKSEIFDDQFSVERPDGSNFTLKIRSTKLEDSAMYFCASSSPGGRRPQHFGDGTRLSIL.

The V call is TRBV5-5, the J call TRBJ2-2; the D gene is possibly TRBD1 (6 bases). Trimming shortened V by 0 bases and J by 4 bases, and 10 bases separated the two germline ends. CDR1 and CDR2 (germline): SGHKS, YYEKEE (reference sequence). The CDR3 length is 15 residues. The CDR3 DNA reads TGTGCCAGCAGCTTGGTGGGGGCCGGCACCGGGGAGCTGTTTTTT. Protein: CASSLVGAGTGELFF.

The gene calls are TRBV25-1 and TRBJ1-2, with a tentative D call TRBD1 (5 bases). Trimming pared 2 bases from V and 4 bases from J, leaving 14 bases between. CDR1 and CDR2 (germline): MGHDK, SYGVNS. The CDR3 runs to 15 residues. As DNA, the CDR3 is TGTGCCAGCAGTGAAGTATTAGGGGATGGCTATGGCTACACCTTC. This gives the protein CASSEVLGDGYGYTF.